This T cell receptor beta chain was recovered during a study of T cell responses to AZD1222 COVID-19 vaccine (dated by TCRdb to 2020 to 2022). For the wider study: AZD1222 recipients whose second dose came at about 4 weeks and those whose second dose came at about 12 weeks were combined into one group, since spike-specific TCR depth and breadth did not differ between the two schedules. TCR sequencing covered over 230 trial participants: 207 given two doses of AZD1222 and about 26 given two doses of MenACWY control vaccine. Enrollment into the trials was organized by age into subgroups of 18-55, 56-69 and 70-plus years, and those subgroups contained roughly 150, 30 and 60 TCR-sequenced participants, respectively.

This sample's time point label indicates: baseline before first vaccination. Samples from vaccinated people were obtained from the UK trials COV001 and COV002, which included a single-blind randomized controlled phase 2/3 trial of AZD1222 (ChAdOx1 nCoV-19) in healthy adults. For TCRbeta chain sequencing, PBMC samples from trial participants were taken at day 0 and at day 28 after the second dose. The germline V gene (reference sequence) supplies CDR1 SEHNR and CDR2 FQNEAQ. Trimming removed 4 bases from V and 6 bases from J, leaving 15 bases between the germline ends. From the cysteine through the phenylalanine, the CDR3 covers 14 amino acids. Here the CDR3 DNA is all that survives: 42 bases in frame from base 1. On the study overall, not on this receptor specifically: Nearly half of unique spike-specific TCRs reportedly recognized epitopes outside regions mutated in the B.1.351 and B.1.1.7 variants. Vaccine-associated CD4 TCRs spanned the whole spike protein, with dominant responses in regions 160-218 and 743-854. Spike-specific TCR breadth and depth rose significantly after two AZD1222 doses compared with day 0 and with MenACWY recipients. In the small 56-69-year group, the increase in depth fell short of significance, most likely because of low power. Participants were mostly white British, with more females than males. The authors suggested clonal diversity may have been underestimated. Because no day 14 peak-response samples were available, the repertoires could be characterized only after the peak T cell response. Conclusions about previously exposed vaccinees were limited because only six or seven AZD1222 recipients were SARS-CoV-2 seropositive at baseline.

The CDR3 regions of human TCRbeta chains were subjected to immunosequencing. The authors' pipeline ran thus. Repertoire TCRs were matched against a reference library of SARS-CoV-2-specific TCRs generated with the MIRA antigen-specificity platform. Breadth was defined as the fraction of unique TCRs that were SARS-CoV-2-associated, and depth was defined as the fraction of total T cells that were SARS-CoV-2-associated. Using the MIRA data, each spike-specific TCR was assigned both to the spike region to which the TCR was reactive and to a CD4 or CD8 class. Log10-transformed breadth and depth values were compared by one-way ANOVA with Sidak's multiple comparisons tests. The immuneACCESS repertoire file appears here via TCRdb, limited to in-frame rearrangements. These files lack a portion of the clones; in checked studies, under half of the deficit traces to unresolved V genes, and the cause of the others is not known. D and trimming come from the DNA, and the V and J calls and clone size come from that table. For this sample there are 95,000 to 110,000 clones; roughly 88% appear just once. The top ten clones comprise 4% to 5.5% of the sample.

This clone was detected a few times. The clone's antigen remains unknown. Within one base of it there is no much larger clone, and no base qualities were kept. Sequencing was performed on peripheral blood, taken on day 0 of AZD1222 vaccination. The receptor comes from an adult in good health. The rearranged segments are TRBV7-9 and TRBJ2-5; TRBD1 might be the D gene, on 6 matching bases. The CDR3 has the sequence CASSSTTGLQTQYF. The DNA reads TGTGCCAGCAGCTCGACCACAGGGCTGCAGACCCAGTACTTC.